This T cell receptor (beta chain) appears in the sequencing data of a study of T cell responses to AZD1222 COVID-19 vaccine (dated by TCRdb to about 2021). About the study as a whole: AZD1222 recipients with second doses at about 4 weeks or about 12 weeks were pooled, because spike-specific TCR depth and breadth did not differ between schedules. TCR sequencing was performed for 233 trial participants, of whom about 200 were given two doses of AZD1222 and around 26 were given two doses of MenACWY control vaccine. Trial participants were enrolled by age into subgroups of 18-55, 56-69 and 70-plus years, and roughly 150, 30 and 60 TCR-sequenced participants, respectively, were included in these subgroups. General study outcomes and caveats: Participants were mostly white British and included more females than males, and it was suggested by the authors that clonal diversity may have been underestimated. The 56-69-year group was small, and its depth increase did not reach significance, likely because of low power. Conclusions about previously exposed vaccinees were limited because only a handful of AZD1222 recipients were SARS-CoV-2 seropositive at baseline. No day 14 peak-response samples were available, so repertoires were characterized only after the peak T cell response. After two AZD1222 doses, spike-specific TCR breadth and depth were significantly higher than at day 0 and than in MenACWY recipients. Nearly half of unique spike-specific TCRs reportedly recognized epitopes outside regions mutated in the B.1.351 and B.1.1.7 variants. CD4 TCRs associated with the vaccine covered the entire spike protein, and the dominant responses were in regions 160-218 and 743-854.

The CDR3 runs 17 amino acids, cysteine and phenylalanine included. Only CDR3 DNA is held: 51 bases, read in frame from base 1. Per the germline V gene, SGHDN is the CDR1 and FVKESK is the CDR2. A distance of 16 bases separates the germline ends of V and J, which lose 1 base and 3 bases respectively. As concerns this clone: Its binding antigen is unknown. No quality values exist for individual bases; no much larger clone is one base distant.

The CDR3 regions of human TCRbeta chains were analyzed by immunosequencing. In the original analysis: TCRs in the repertoires were matched against a reference library of SARS-CoV-2-specific TCRs that had been generated with the MIRA antigen-specificity platform. Breadth was defined as the fraction of unique TCRs that were SARS-CoV-2-associated, and depth was defined as the fraction of total T cells that were SARS-CoV-2-associated. Each spike-specific TCR was assigned to its reactive spike region and to a CD4 or CD8 class using the MIRA data. Log10-transformed breadth and depth values were compared by one-way ANOVA with Sidak's multiple comparisons tests. The table comes from immuneACCESS by way of TCRdb, which keeps in-frame sequences with V and J called. Part of the clones is missing from these tables; in studies checked, under half for an unresolved V gene and the rest for unknown reasons. V, J and clone size derive from that table, while D and trimming were established from the DNA sequence. This sample gives some 120,000 clones in total; roughly 94% of them show up just once. In total, the top ten clones hold roughly 6.6% of the sample.

Reading the label with the study, this specimen's time point is: baseline before first vaccination. Vaccinee samples came from UK trials COV001 and COV002, including a single-blind randomized controlled phase 2/3 trial of AZD1222 (ChAdOx1 nCoV-19) in healthy adults. For TCRbeta chain sequencing, PBMC samples were collected from trial participants at day 0 and at day 28 after the second dose. The material sequenced was peripheral blood, taken on day 0 of AZD1222 vaccination. The sequence joins TRBV14 to TRBJ2-1, and the D gene may be TRBD2, 5 bases matching. The TCR comes from an adult in good health. The CDR3 reads CASSQAILLRVYNEQFF. In nucleotides, the sequence is TGTGCCAGCAGCCAAGCTATACTCTTGCGGGTCTACAATGAGCAGTTCTTC.